This TCR beta chain originates from a study of T cell responses to AZD1222 COVID-19 vaccine. Overall study: Samples with a second dose at about 4 or about 12 weeks were pooled together.

Study results and limitations: The study identified only six AZD1222 recipients as seropositive at baseline.

Remarks on this clone: The antigen remains unidentified.

The CDR3 length is 14 residues. Per germline, CDR1 SGHRS and CDR2 YFSETQ. V dropped 2 bases and J dropped 5 bases, with 10 bases sitting between them. Using immunoSEQ multiplex PCR, the repertoire was profiled, and TCRdb retains in-frame clones only, with some absent. The sample carries under 150,000 clones, about nine tenths recorded once. The clonotype comes from an adult in good health. This chain connects TRBV5-1 to TRBJ2-2, with unresolved D. The sample was peripheral blood, taken on day 0 of AZD1222 vaccination. This CDR3 reads CASSFEVETGELFF. The CDR3 nucleotides read TGCGCCAGCAGCTTCGAAGTAGAGACCGGGGAGCTGTTTTTT. The variable domain in full, with the rest retrieved from reference TRBV5-1 and TRBJ2-2, is KAGVTQTPRYLIKTRGQQVTLSCSPISGHRSVSWYQQTPGQGLQFLFEYFSETQRNKGNFPGRFSGRQFSNSRSEMNVSTLELGDSALYLCASSFEVETGELFFGEGSRLTVL.